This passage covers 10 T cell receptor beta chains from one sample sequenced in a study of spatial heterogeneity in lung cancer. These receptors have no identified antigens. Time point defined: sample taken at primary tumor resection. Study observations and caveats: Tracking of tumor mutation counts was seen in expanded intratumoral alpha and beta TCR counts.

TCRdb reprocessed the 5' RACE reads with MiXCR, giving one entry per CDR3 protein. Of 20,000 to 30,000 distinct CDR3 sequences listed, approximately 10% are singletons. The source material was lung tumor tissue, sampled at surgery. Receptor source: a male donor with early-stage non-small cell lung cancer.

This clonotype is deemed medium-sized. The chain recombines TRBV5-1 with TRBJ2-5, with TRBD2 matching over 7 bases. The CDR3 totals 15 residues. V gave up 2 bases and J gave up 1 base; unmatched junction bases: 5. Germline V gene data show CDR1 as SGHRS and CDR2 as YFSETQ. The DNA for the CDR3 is TGCGCCAGCAGCTTAGTGTCGGGGGGCCAAGAGACCCAGTACTTC. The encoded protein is CASSLVSGGQETQYF.

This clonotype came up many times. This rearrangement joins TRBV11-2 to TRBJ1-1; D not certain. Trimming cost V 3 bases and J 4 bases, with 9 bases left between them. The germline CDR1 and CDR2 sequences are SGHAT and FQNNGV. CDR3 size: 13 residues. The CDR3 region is CASSFERGTEAFF. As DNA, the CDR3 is TGTGCCAGCAGCTTCGAGAGAGGCACTGAAGCTTTCTTT.

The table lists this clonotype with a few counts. This CDR3 reads CASRLLEDRYDEQYF. The CDR3 coding sequence is TGTGCCAGCAGACTTCTGGAGGACAGGTACGACGAGCAGTACTTC. The V gene is TRBV27, the J gene TRBJ2-7; TRBD1 agrees at 7 bases. V was clipped by 6 bases and J by 5 bases; unmatched bases: 13. Germline CDR1 is MNHEY and CDR2 is SMNVEV (reference sequence). The CDR3 is 15 residues long.

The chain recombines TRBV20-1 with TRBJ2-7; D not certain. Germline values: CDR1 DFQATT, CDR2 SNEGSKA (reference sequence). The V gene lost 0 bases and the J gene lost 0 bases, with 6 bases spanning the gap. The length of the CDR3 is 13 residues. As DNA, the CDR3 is TGCAGTGCTAGAGATCCGGTCTCCTACGAGCAGTACTTC. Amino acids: CSARDPVSYEQYF.

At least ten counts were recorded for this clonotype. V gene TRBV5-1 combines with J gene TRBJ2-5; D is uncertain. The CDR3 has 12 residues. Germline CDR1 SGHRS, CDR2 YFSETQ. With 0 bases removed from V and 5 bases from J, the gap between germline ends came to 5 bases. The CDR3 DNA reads TGCGCCAGCAGCTTGGCCCGGGAGACCCAGTACTTC. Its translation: CASSLARETQYF.

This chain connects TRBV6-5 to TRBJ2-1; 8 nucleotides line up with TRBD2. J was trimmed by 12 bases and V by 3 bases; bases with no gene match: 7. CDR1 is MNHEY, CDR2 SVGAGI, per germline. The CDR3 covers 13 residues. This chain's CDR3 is CASSYGSGRAQFF. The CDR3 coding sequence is TGTGCCAGCAGTTATGGCAGCGGGAGAGCGCAGTTCTTC.

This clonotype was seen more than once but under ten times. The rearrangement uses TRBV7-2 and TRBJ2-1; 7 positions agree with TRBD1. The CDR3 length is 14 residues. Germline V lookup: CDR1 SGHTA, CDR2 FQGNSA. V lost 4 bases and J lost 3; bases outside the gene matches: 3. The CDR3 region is CASSSRQGYNEQFF. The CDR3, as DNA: TGTGCCAGCAGCTCCCGACAGGGCTACAATGAGCAGTTCTTC.

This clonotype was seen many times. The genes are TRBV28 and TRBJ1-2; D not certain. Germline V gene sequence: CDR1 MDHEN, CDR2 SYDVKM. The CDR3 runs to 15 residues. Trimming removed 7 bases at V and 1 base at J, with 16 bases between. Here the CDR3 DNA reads TGTGCCAGCACCCGGCAGGAGAGGCTTAACTATGGCTACACCTTC. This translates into CASTRQERLNYGYTF.

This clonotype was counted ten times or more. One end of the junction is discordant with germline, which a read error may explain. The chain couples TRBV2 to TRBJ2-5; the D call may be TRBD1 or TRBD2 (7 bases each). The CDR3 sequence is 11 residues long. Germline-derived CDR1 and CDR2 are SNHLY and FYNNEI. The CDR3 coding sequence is TGCGTCAGGGGGGGGCAAGAGACCCAGTACTTC. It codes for CVRGGQETQYF.

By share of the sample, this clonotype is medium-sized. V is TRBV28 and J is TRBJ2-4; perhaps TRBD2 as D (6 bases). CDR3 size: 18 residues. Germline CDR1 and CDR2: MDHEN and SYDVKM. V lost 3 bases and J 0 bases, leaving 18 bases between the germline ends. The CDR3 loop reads CASSLRPEGHPAKNIQYF. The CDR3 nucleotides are TGTGCCAGCAGTTTGAGGCCGGAGGGCCATCCAGCCAAAAACATTCAGTACTTC.